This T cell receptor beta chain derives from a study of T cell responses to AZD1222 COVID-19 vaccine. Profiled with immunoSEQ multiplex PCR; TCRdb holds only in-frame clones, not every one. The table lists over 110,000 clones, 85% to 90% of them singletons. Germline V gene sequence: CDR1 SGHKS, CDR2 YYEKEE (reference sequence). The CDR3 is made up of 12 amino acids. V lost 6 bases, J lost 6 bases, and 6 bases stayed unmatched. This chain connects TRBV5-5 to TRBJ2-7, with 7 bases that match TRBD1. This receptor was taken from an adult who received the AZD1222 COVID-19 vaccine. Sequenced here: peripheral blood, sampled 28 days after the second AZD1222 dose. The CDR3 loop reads CASNRQGGEQYF. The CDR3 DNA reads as TGTGCCAGCAACCGACAGGGCGGCGAGCAGTACTTC.